This is a list of T cell receptor beta chains from one sample in a study of OX40 agonist ivuxolimab in advanced cancers. The repertoire was sequenced with immunoSEQ multiplex PCR; TCRdb's copy has only in-frame clones and lacks some. The sample contains 60,000 to 70,000 clones, roughly 90% of which appear only once. Specimen: CD4+ or CD8+ T cells sorted from blood, collected in a trial of the OX40 agonist ivuxolimab. The origin of the receptors is an adult with an advanced solid tumor such as melanoma, head and neck, liver or kidney cancer. CDR3s include the opening cysteine and the closing phenylalanine or tryptophan. Rows give clone size only sometimes, using once, few, many, or a class for an expanded clone.

V: TRBV28
J: TRBJ1-5
size: few
CDR3: CASSYFFRDGGNQPQHF

V: TRBV6-6
J: TRBJ2-7
size: .
CDR3: CASSYSDEQYF

V: TRBV20-1
J: TRBJ2-7
size: .
CDR3: CSAHSGYEQYF

V: TRBV19
J: TRBJ1-2
size: .
CDR3: CASTLGQNINYGYTF

V: TRBV9
J: TRBJ1-1
size: .
CDR3: CASSVQGGANEAFF

V: TRBV29-1
J: TRBJ2-3
size: .
CDR3: CSDSPGAGDSDTQYF

V: TRBV7-9
J: TRBJ2-1
size: .
CDR3: CASSSSGSLNEQFF

V: TRBV7-9
J: TRBJ1-1
size: .
CDR3: CASSLRGRGQGEMAAFF

V: TRBV7-9
J: TRBJ2-7
size: few
CDR3: CASSQRIYEQYF

V: TRBV28
J: TRBJ2-1
size: .
CDR3: CASSLVLAGKYNEQFF

V: TRBV7-9
J: TRBJ2-1
size: once
CDR3: CASSRGPGTLFF

V: TRBV15
J: .
size: .
CDR3: CATSRGRQGPYEQYF

V: TRBV7-9
J: TRBJ2-1
size: .
CDR3: CANRVGNEQFF

V: TRBV15
J: TRBJ2-5
size: .
CDR3: CATSRDGEETQYF

V: TRBV29-1
J: TRBJ1-2
size: .
CDR3: CSVSGLPNGGYTF

V: TRBV6-4
J: TRBJ2-2
size: .
CDR3: CASSDGLAGPTGELFF

V: TRBV4-1
J: TRBJ1-3
size: .
CDR3: CASSQEAGHSGNTIYF

V: TRBV29-1
J: TRBJ2-7
size: .
CDR3: CSVRDRGRYEQYF

V: TRBV2
J: TRBJ1-1
size: .
CDR3: CASSEVNTEAFF

V: TRBV27
J: TRBJ1-3
size: .
CDR3: CASSPLTGLGSGNTIYF

V: TRBV25-1
J: TRBJ2-1
size: .
CDR3: CASTSSGRAVSSYNEQFF

V: TRBV6-4
J: TRBJ2-1
size: .
CDR3: CASSVTSSQPNEQFF

V: TRBV29-1
J: TRBJ2-7
size: .
CDR3: CSVVGGRVREQYF

V: TRBV5-5
J: TRBJ2-1
size: .
CDR3: CASSLWDEQFF

V: TRBV7-9
J: TRBJ2-1
size: .
CDR3: CASSQMSSPYNEQFF

V: TRBV7-8
J: TRBJ2-7
size: .
CDR3: CASSIPRDAGDIEQYF

V: TRBV2
J: TRBJ2-7
size: once
CDR3: CASRGGSESYEQYF

V: TRBV5-6
J: TRBJ2-2
size: .
CDR3: CASSLIFRREDNTGELFF

V: TRBV2
J: TRBJ2-5
size: .
CDR3: CASSEGTGRETQYF

V: TRBV7-6
J: TRBJ2-7
size: .
CDR3: CASSLIGAEQYF

V: TRBV7-9
J: TRBJ1-2
size: .
CDR3: CASISEQGPNYGYTF

V: TRBV13
J: TRBJ1-1
size: .
CDR3: CASNPFKGTEAFF

V: TRBV7-2
J: TRBJ2-1
size: .
CDR3: CASSLAAGGVRNEQFF

V: TRBV9
J: TRBJ2-2
size: .
CDR3: CASSADRGPTGELFF

V: TRBV29-1
J: TRBJ1-1
size: .
CDR3: CSVVVVGGKAPNTEAFF

V: TRBV30
J: TRBJ1-5
size: .
CDR3: CAWSSLYFRDSRNQPQHF

V: TRBV4-1
J: TRBJ2-7
size: .
CDR3: CASSHPGDRDYEQYF

V: TRBV29-1
J: TRBJ2-5
size: .
CDR3: CSVDFAEETQYF

V: TRBV19
J: TRBJ1-3
size: once
CDR3: CASSIVTGELPSGNTIYF

V: TRBV7-9
J: TRBJ2-7
size: .
CDR3: CASSLALSEQYF

V: TRBV5-4
J: TRBJ2-2
size: .
CDR3: CASSLGGPVGGELFF

V: TRBV6-5
J: TRBJ2-1
size: .
CDR3: CASSYPDGKGGEQFF

V: TRBV19
J: TRBJ1-1
size: .
CDR3: CASSPRQGMNTEAFF

V: TRBV20-1
J: TRBJ2-1
size: .
CDR3: CSASSGGEQFF